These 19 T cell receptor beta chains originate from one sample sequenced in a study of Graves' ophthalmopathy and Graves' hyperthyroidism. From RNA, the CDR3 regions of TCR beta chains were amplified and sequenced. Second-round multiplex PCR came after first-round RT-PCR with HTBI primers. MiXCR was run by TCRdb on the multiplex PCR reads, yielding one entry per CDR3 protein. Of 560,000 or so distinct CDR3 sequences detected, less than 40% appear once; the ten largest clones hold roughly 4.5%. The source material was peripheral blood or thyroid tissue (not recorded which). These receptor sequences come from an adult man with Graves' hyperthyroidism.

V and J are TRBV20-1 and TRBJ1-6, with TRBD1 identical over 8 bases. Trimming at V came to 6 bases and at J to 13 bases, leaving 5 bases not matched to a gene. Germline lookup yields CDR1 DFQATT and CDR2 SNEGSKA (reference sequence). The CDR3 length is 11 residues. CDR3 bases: TGCAGTGCCACGACAGGGGACCCCCTCCACTTT. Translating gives CSATTGDPLHF.

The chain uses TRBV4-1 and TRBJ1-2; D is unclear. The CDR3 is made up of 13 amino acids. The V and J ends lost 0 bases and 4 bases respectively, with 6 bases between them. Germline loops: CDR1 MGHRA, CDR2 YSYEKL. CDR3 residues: CASSQEGSYGYTF. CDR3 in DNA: TGCGCCAGCAGCCAAGAAGGCAGCTATGGCTACACCTTC.

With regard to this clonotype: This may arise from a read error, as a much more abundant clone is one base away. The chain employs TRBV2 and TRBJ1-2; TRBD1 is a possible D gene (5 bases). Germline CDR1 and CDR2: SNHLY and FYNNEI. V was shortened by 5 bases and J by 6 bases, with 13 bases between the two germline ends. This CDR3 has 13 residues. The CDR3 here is CASSQGQADGYTF. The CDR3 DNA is TGTGCCAGCAGTCAGGGCCAGGCGGATGGCTACACCTTC.

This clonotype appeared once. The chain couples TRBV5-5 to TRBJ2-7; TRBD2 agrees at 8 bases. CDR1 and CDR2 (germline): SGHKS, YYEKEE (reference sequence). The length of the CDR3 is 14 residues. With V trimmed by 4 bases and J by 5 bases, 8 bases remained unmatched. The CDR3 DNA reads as TGTGCCAGCAGCCGTAGGAGAGCGGGAGACGAGCAGTACTTC. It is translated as CASSRRRAGDEQYF.

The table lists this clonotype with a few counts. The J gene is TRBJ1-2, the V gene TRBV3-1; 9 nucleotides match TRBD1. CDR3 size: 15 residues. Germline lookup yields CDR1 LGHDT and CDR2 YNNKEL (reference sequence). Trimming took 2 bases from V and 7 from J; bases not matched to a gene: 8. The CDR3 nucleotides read TGTGCCAGCAGCCAACCTGGGGGACAGGGCGGTGGCTACACCTTC. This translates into CASSQPGGQGGGYTF. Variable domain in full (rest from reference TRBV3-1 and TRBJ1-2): DTAVSQTPKYLVTQMGNDKSIKCEQNLGHDTMYWYKQDSKKFLKIMFSYNNKELIINETVPNRFSPKSPDKAHLNLHINSLELGDSAVYFCASSQPGGQGGGYTFGSGTRLTVV.

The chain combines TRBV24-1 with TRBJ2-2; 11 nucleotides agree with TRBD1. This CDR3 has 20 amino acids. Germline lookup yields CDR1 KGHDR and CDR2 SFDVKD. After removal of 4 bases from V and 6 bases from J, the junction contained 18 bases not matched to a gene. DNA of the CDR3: TGTGCCACCAGTGACGGGGCGCCTCCGGGACAGGGGGGAAATTCCGGGGAGCTGTTTTTT. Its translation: CATSDGAPPGQGGNSGELFF.

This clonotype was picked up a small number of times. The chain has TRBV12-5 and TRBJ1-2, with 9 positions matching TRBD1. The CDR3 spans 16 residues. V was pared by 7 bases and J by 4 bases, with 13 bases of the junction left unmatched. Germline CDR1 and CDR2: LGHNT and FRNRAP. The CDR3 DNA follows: TGTGCTAGTGCCCCCCCCGTCGGGACAGGGATCTATGGCTACACCTTC. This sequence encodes CASAPPVGTGIYGYTF.

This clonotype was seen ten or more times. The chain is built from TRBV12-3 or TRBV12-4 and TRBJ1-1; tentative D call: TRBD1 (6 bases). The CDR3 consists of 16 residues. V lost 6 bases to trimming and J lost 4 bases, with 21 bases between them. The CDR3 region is CASSLRAGGQGTEAFF. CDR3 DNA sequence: TGTGCCAGCAGCCTGAGAGCGGGGGGGCAGGGCACTGAAGCTTTCTTT.

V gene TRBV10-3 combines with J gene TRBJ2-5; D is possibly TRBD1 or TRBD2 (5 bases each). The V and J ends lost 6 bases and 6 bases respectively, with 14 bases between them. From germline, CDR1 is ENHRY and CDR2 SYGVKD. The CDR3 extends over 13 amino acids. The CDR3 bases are TGTGCCATCAGCGAAACCTTGGGACAGACCCAGTACTTC. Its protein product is CAISETLGQTQYF.

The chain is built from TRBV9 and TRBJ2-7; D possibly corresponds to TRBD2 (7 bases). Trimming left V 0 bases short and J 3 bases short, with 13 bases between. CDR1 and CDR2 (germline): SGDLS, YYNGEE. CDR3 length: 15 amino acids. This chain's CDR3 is CASSVGGGENYEQYF. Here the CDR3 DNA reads TGTGCCAGCAGCGTAGGGGGGGGCGAAAACTACGAGCAGTACTTC.

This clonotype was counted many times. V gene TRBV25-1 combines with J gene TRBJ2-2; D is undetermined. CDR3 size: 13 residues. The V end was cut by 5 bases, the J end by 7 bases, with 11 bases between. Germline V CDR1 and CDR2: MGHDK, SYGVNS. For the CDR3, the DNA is TGTGCCAGCAGTTTAAGGGTCGGCGGGGAGCTGTTTTTT. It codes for CASSLRVGGELFF.

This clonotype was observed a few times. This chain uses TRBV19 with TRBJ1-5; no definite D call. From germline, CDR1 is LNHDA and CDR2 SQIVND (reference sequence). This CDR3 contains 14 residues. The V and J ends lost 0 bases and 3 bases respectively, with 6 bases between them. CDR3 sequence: CASSIEGFNQPQHF. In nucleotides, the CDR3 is TGTGCCAGTAGTATAGAAGGATTCAATCAGCCCCAGCATTTT.

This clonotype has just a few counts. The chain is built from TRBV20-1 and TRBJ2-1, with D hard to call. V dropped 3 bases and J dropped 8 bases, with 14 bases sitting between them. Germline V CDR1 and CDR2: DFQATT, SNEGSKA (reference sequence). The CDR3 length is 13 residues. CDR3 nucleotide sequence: TGCAGTGCTAGTCCCCGTAGAGAGGATGAGCAGTTCTTC. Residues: CSASPRREDEQFF.

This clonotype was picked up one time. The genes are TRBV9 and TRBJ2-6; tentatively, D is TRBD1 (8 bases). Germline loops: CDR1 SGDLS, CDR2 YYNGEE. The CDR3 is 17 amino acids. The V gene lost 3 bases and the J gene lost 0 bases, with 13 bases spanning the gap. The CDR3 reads CASSERDRFSGANVLTF. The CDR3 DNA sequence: TGTGCCAGCAGCGAGCGGGACAGGTTCTCTGGGGCCAACGTCCTGACTTTC.

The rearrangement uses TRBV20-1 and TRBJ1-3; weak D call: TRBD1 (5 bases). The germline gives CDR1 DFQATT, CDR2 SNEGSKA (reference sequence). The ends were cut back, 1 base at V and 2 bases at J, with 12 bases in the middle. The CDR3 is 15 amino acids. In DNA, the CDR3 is TGCAGTGCTAGAGGGGAGAGGGGTGCTGGAAACACCATATATTTT. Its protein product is CSARGERGAGNTIYF.

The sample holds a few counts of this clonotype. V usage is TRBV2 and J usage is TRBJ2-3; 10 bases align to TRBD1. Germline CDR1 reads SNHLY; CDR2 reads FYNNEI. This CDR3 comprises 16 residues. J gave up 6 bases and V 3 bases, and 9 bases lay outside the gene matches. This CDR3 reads CASSDVWTGGSDTQYF. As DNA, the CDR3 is TGTGCCAGCAGTGATGTTTGGACAGGGGGGTCCGATACGCAGTATTTT.

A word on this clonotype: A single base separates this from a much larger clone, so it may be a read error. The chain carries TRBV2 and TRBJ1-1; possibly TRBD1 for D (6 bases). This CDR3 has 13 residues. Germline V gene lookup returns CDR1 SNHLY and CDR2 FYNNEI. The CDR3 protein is CASRRDTNTGAFF. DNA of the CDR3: TGTGCCAGCAGAAGGGACACCAACACTGGAGCTTTCTTT.

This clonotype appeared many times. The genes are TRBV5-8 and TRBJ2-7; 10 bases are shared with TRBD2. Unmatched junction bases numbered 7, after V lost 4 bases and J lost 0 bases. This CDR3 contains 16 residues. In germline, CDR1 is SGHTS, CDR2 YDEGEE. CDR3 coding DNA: TGTGCCAGCAGCCCGTTTTCTAGCGGGAGCTCCTACGAGCAGTACTTC. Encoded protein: CASSPFSSGSSYEQYF.

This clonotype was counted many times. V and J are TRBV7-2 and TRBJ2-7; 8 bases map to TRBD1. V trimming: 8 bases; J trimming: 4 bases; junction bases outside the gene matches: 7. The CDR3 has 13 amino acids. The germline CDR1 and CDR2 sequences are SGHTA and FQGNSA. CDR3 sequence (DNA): TGTGCCAGCGGGGACAGGACCGAGTACGAGCAGTACTTC. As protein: CASGDRTEYEQYF.